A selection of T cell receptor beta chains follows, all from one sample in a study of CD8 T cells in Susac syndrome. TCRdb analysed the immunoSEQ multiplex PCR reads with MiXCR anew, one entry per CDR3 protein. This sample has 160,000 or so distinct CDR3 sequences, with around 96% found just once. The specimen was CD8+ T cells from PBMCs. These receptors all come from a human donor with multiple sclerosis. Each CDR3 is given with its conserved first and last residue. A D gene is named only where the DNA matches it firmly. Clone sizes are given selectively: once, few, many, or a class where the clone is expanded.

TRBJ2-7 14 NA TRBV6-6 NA CASSGSGRRDEQYF TGTGCCAGCAGTGGGTCCGGCAGGCGGGACGAGCAGTACTTC
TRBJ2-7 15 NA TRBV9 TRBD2 CASSVQREPTYEQYF TGTGCCAGCAGCGTACAGCGGGAGCCAACCTACGAGCAGTACTTC
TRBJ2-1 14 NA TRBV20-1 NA CSAATGTLYNEQFF TGCAGTGCAGCCACAGGGACACTGTACAATGAGCAGTTCTTC
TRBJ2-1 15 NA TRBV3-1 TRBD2 CASSQETSGNNEQFF TGTGCCAGCAGCCAAGAAACTAGCGGGAACAATGAGCAGTTCTTC
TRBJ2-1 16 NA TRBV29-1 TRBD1 CSVEEDRVGGYNEQFF TGCAGCGTTGAAGAGGACAGGGTAGGGGGTTACAATGAGCAGTTCTTC
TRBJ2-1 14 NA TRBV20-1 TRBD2 CSVNLAGDYNEQFF TGCAGTGTCAATCTAGCGGGGGATTACAATGAGCAGTTCTTC
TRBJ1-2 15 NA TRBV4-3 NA CASSLVRTAGDGYTF TGCGCCAGCAGCCTAGTTAGGACAGCGGGGGATGGCTACACCTTC
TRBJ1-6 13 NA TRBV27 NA CASSSSYNSPLHF TGTGCCAGCAGTTCATCCTATAATTCACCCCTCCACTTT
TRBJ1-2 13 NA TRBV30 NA CAWSSGGVYGYTF TGTGCCTGGAGTTCCGGGGGTGTCTATGGCTACACCTTC
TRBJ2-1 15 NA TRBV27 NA CASSLSGGSYNEQFF TGTGCCAGCAGTTTATCGGGGGGCTCCTACAATGAGCAGTTCTTC
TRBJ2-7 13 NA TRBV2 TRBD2 CASGSGGPPEQYF TGTGCCAGCGGAAGCGGGGGGCCGCCCGAGCAGTACTTC
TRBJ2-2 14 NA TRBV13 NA CASSLGLTTGELFF TGTGCCAGCAGCTTAGGACTGACAACCGGGGAGCTGTTTTTT
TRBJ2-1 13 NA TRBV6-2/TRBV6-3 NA CASSSPEGNEQFF TGTGCCAGCAGTTCCCCGGAGGGGAATGAGCAGTTCTTC
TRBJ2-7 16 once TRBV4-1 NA CASSQVAGRGSYEQYF TGCGCCAGCAGCCAAGTGGCGGGTCGGGGCTCCTACGAGCAGTACTTC
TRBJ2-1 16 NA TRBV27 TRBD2 CASSLTSGEYTNEQFF TGTGCCAGCAGCCTGACTAGCGGGGAATATACCAATGAGCAGTTCTTC
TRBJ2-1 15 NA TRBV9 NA CASSAGGGGYNEQFF TGTGCCAGCAGCGCCGGTGGGGGCGGCTACAATGAGCAGTTCTTC
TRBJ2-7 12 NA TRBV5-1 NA CASSLVPSEQYF TGCGCCAGCAGCTTGGTGCCGAGCGAGCAGTACTTC
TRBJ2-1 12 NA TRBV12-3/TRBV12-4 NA CASSHPNNEQLF TGTGCCAGCAGTCACCCTAACAATGAGCAGCTCTTC
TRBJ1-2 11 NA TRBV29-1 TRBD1 CSVVDREGYTF TGCAGCGTTGTGGACAGGGAAGGCTACACCTTC
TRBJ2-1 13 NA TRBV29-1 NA CSVGRGARNEQFF TGCAGCGTTGGCAGGGGCGCGAGGAATGAGCAGTTCTTC
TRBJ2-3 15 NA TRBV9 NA CASSVASSGTDTQYF TGTGCCAGCAGCGTAGCAAGCTCCGGCACAGATACGCAGTATTTT
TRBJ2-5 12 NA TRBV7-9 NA CASSQAGETQYF TGTGCCAGCAGCCAGGCGGGAGAGACCCAGTACTTC
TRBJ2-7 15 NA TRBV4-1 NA CASSSTPGDTLEQYF TGCGCCAGCAGCTCCACCCCAGGGGACACCCTCGAGCAGTACTTC